The clone carrying this T cell receptor beta chain was recorded a few times. Its specificity is not known. Trimming took off 3 bases at V and 2 bases at J, with 23 bases between the two ends. The CDR3 covers 18 residues. Germline V CDR1 and CDR2: SGHAT, FQNNGV. This sample stems from a study of response to subunit inactivated influenza vaccine. The study, taken as a whole, reports: Few new T cells, the authors suggested, are recruited by each seasonal influenza vaccination.

Using its own MiXCR run on the RT-PCR reads, TCRdb lists one record per CDR3 protein. Of hundreds of thousands of distinct CDR3 sequences listed, about 25% are singletons. The sequence derives from a man aged 45-65 years who received an inactivated influenza vaccine. This sample comprised CD4+ T cells sorted from PBMCs, obtained roughly 5 days after vaccination. This chain connects TRBV11-2 to TRBJ2-7; D is possibly TRBD1 or TRBD2 (5 bases each). The CDR3 nucleotides are TGTGCCAGCAGCTTGGGTAGAAAAGGGACCCTCGGAACCTACGAGCAGTACTTC. Amino acids: CASSLGRKGTLGTYEQYF.